This T cell receptor beta chain is from a study of shared clonotypes between healthy human individuals. A note on this clone: The antigen remains undetermined.

Naive-designated CD8 cells lacked CD45RO, were positively enriched for CCR7, and omitted terminally differentiated effector memory CD45RA+ cells. The authors loaded 200 ng DNA, 30,000 to 35,000 T cell genomes, into sorted-subset replicate PCRs. Some clones are missing from TCRdb's copy, which holds only in-frame ones; the method was immunoSEQ multiplex PCR. The sample contains about 2.1 million clones, around 95% of which appear only once. General study points: It was only blood that was sampled, and tissue repertoires likely differ. A handful of donors held approximately 5% of naive CD4 clonotypes in common.

V lost 3 bases, J lost 6 bases, and 21 bases lay in between. This CDR3 is 17 amino acids long. Germline lookup yields CDR1 SGHRS and CDR2 YFSETQ. The material sequenced was naive CD8+ T cells from PBMCs. The TCR was taken from a man younger than 35 in good health. Some clones in this sample may be carry-over from other donors' samples. The chain carries TRBV5-1 and TRBJ2-2; no clear D. CDR3 bases: TGCGCCAGCAGCTCGAATCCAGTGTCTCGGTTCTCCGGGGAGCTGTTTTTT. Translated, it gives CASSSNPVSRFSGELFF.